This TCR beta chain was profiled in a study of cytomegalovirus exposure and HLA in healthy donors. Study observations and caveats: According to a later analysis, most TCR beta chains associated with CMV appeared HLA-restricted. Generally TCR sequences proved uncommon, though certain public TCRs appeared in numerous donors. Later, an analysis found that common viral pathogens appeared to be linked with several of the most significant clusters.

Regarding donors, all were healthy bone marrow donors. The germline CDR1 and CDR2 sequences are MNHNY and SVGAGI (reference sequence). Losses at the gene ends were 6 bases for V and 2 bases for J; bases not matched to a gene: 10. The CDR3 runs 15 residues. The study ran its PCR with 60 Vbeta and 13 Jbeta primers. Produced via immunoSEQ multiplex PCR; TCRdb's table is partial and in-frame only. Of about 130,000 clones listed, more than 80% are singletons. With respect to this clone: Its antigen remains unknown.

The sample taken for sequencing was PBMCs. The sequence was collected from a young man in good health and CMV-seronegative. V is TRBV6-6 and J is TRBJ2-7; 7 bases align to TRBD2. The CDR3 nucleotides read TGTGCCAGCAGCGCTGGACTAGAAAAGGCCTACGAGCAGTACTTC. This codes for CASSAGLEKAYEQYF.